What follows are 12 T cell receptor beta chains derived from one specimen sequenced in a study of blood T cell repertoires in COVID-19. TCRdb's copy holds only in-frame clones and misses some; the assay was immunoSEQ multiplex PCR. The table lists around 60,000 clones, 85% to 90% of them singletons. Material: peripheral blood. The source of these receptors is a man in his 60s with active COVID-19.

The chain employs TRBV4-1 and TRBJ2-3; 8 bases are a match to TRBD2. Germline trimming cut 0 bases from V and 5 bases from J; bases unmatched to any gene: 10. CDR3 length equals 17 residues. CDR1 is MGHRA and CDR2 is YSYEKL in the germline V gene. The CDR3 region is CASSQEGGAGVLDTQYF. For the CDR3, the DNA is TGCGCCAGCAGCCAAGAGGGAGGAGCGGGGGTTTTAGATACGCAGTATTTT.

This chain links TRBV5-1 with TRBJ2-7; 8 bases map to TRBD1. Germline values: CDR1 SGHRS, CDR2 YFSETQ. This CDR3 has 16 residues. Unmatched junction bases numbered 10, after V lost 3 bases and J lost 2 bases. CDR3 region: CASSYGQGTGAYEQYF. The CDR3 DNA sequence: TGCGCCAGCAGCTATGGACAGGGTACGGGGGCCTACGAGCAGTACTTC.

The chain uses TRBV28 and TRBJ2-1; TRBD2 is a possible D gene (5 bases). In germline, CDR1 is MDHEN, CDR2 SYDVKM. Between the trimmed V and J ends, which lost 5 bases and 9 bases, there was a span of 8 bases. This CDR3 contains 11 residues. CDR3 region: CASSPSGEQFF. The CDR3 region has the DNA TGTGCCAGCAGTCCCAGCGGTGAGCAGTTCTTC.

The chain joins TRBV4-3 to TRBJ2-1, with D possibly TRBD2 on 6 matching bases. Germline V gene data show CDR1 as LGHNA and CDR2 as YSLEER. The V end was cut by 0 bases, the J end by 4 bases, with 13 bases between. This CDR3 has 16 residues. The CDR3 loop reads CASSQDLARGYNEQFF. CDR3 sequence (DNA): TGCGCCAGCAGCCAAGACCTAGCGCGTGGGTACAATGAGCAGTTCTTC.

The chain recombines TRBV19 with TRBJ1-6; no firm D call. Deletions cut 0 bases from V and 6 bases from J, with 6 bases between. Per the germline V gene, CDR1 is LNHDA and CDR2 is SQIVND (reference sequence). The CDR3 length is 14 residues. The CDR3 here is CASSIDTINSPLHF. Here the CDR3 DNA reads TGTGCCAGTAGTATAGACACAATTAATTCACCCCTCCACTTT.

The V gene is TRBV5-1, the J gene TRBJ1-6, with 8 bases that match TRBD1. V lost 3 bases and J lost 5; bases outside the gene matches: 7. This CDR3 comprises 16 residues. Germline V lookup: CDR1 SGHRS, CDR2 YFSETQ. The CDR3 here is CASSSGQGSDNSPLHF. In DNA form, the CDR3 reads TGCGCCAGCAGCTCCGGACAGGGATCCGATAATTCACCCCTCCACTTT.

V is TRBV4-3 and J is TRBJ2-2; D is possibly TRBD1 (6 bases). CDR3 length equals 14 residues. Germline CDR1 is LGHNA and CDR2 is YSLEER. The V end lost 2 bases, the J end lost 6 bases, and 10 bases lay between the germline ends. CDR3 DNA: TGCGCCAGCAGCCAACCACAGGGCGCCGGGGAGCTGTTTTTT. Protein: CASSQPQGAGELFF.

The V call is TRBV28, the J call TRBJ2-7; perhaps TRBD1 as D (6 bases). From germline, CDR1 is MDHEN and CDR2 SYDVKM. Trimming removed 5 bases at V and 2 bases at J, with 13 bases between. The CDR3 is made up of 14 amino acids. The CDR3 DNA reads as TGTGCCAGCAGTACACGACAGGTCACCTACGAGCAGTACTTC. Amino acid sequence: CASSTRQVTYEQYF. Complete variable domain (other parts from reference TRBV28 and TRBJ2-7): DVKVTQSSRYLVKRTGEKVFLECVQDMDHENMFWYRQDPGLGLRLIYFSYDVKMKEKGDIPEGYSVSREKKERFSLILESASTNQTSMYLCASSTRQVTYEQYFGPGTRLTVT.

The chain employs TRBV9 and TRBJ2-7, with 8 bases fitting TRBD1. After removal of 4 bases from V and 7 bases from J, the junction contained 13 bases not matched to a gene. Germline assignment: CDR1 SGDLS and CDR2 YYNGEE. This CDR3 region has 15 residues. As DNA, the CDR3 is TGTGCCAGCAGCAAGACCGGGACAGGTTTAGGTGAGCAGTACTTC. Its protein is CASSKTGTGLGEQYF.

The genes are TRBV9 and TRBJ1-1; no definite D call. Trimming took off 4 bases at V and 4 bases at J, with 14 bases between the two ends. The CDR3 runs to 14 residues. Germline V gene lookup returns CDR1 SGDLS and CDR2 YYNGEE. CDR3 residues: CASSTGTVATEAFF. CDR3 bases: TGTGCCAGCAGCACGGGTACCGTGGCCACTGAAGCTTTCTTT. Looking up the rest from reference TRBV9 and TRBJ1-1 gives the full variable domain: DSGVTQTPKHLITATGQRVTLRCSPRSGDLSVYWYQQSLDQGLQFLIQYYNGEERAKGNILERFSAQQFPDLHSELNLSSLELGDSALYFCASSTGTVATEAFFGQGTRLTVV.

CDR3 residues: CASSYSGIGEQFF. CDR3 nucleotides: TGTGCCAGCAGCTACAGCGGGATTGGTGAGCAGTTCTTC. The J gene is TRBJ2-1, the V gene TRBV7-9; TRBD2 matches at 7 bases. V gave up 4 bases and J gave up 9 bases; unmatched junction bases: 6. The CDR3 sequence is 13 residues long. Germline CDR1 is SEHNR and CDR2 is FQNEAQ (reference sequence).

The rearrangement links TRBV9 to TRBJ2-7; D perhaps matches TRBD2 (7 bases). Germline-derived CDR1 and CDR2 are SGDLS and YYNGEE. The V and J ends lost 4 bases and 0 bases respectively, with 14 bases between them. The CDR3 covers 15 residues. The CDR3 protein is CASSPGAGASYEQYF. CDR3 sequence (DNA): TGTGCCAGCAGCCCTGGTGCGGGGGCCTCCTACGAGCAGTACTTC.